The rows below give T cell receptor beta chains drawn from one sample of a study of naive and memory T cell subsets. TCRdb reanalysed the UMI-ligation and nested PCR reads using MiXCR and keeps one entry per CDR3 protein. The data hold 85,000 to 130,000 distinct CDR3 sequences, with about 14% observed a single time. The specimen was naive CD8+ T cells from blood. The receptors shown here come from a human donor in good health. Each CDR3 is given with its conserved first and last residue. A D gene is named only where the DNA matches it firmly. Size values are once, few and many counts, or a class for expanded clones, and some rows have none.

clone_size d_call j_call v_call cdr3_aa cdr3_nt
few TRBD2 TRBJ2-1 TRBV11-1 CASSSPGLAGVTYNEQFF TGTGCCAGCAGCTCACCGGGACTAGCGGGAGTCACCTACAATGAGCAGTTCTTC
- TRBD2 TRBJ2-5 TRBV10-3 CAISEWTSVETQYF TGTGCCATCAGTGAGTGGACTAGCGTAGAGACCCAGTACTTC
few - TRBJ2-1 TRBV6-2/TRBV6-3 CASSPARYNEQFF TGTGCCAGCAGTCCAGCTCGCTACAATGAGCAGTTCTTC
few - TRBJ2-1 TRBV24-1 CATSDLTTPQPNEQFF TGTGCCACCAGTGATTTGACGACACCACAACCGAATGAGCAGTTCTTC
many TRBD2 TRBJ2-7 TRBV4-2 CASSQAATGGVEQYF TGTGCCAGCAGCCAAGCGGCGACGGGAGGAGTGGAGCAGTACTTC
few - TRBJ1-2 TRBV7-8 CASRHETGSAGIGYTF TGTGCCAGCAGGCACGAGACGGGCAGCGCCGGTATTGGCTACACCTTC
few - TRBJ1-1 TRBV27 CASSTLGGWTEAFF TGTGCCAGCAGCACTCTGGGGGGATGGACTGAAGCTTTCTTT
few - TRBJ1-6 TRBV12-3/TRBV12-4 CASSSTGPASPLHF TGTGCCAGCAGTTCTACAGGGCCCGCTTCACCCCTCCACTTT
- - TRBJ2-3 TRBV3-1 CTSSQEVATDTQYF TGTACCAGCAGCCAAGAAGTGGCCACAGATACGCAGTATTTT
- - TRBJ1-1 TRBV6-2/TRBV6-3 CASSYSSTYTEAFF TGTGCCAGCAGTTACTCGAGTACATACACTGAAGCTTTCTTT
- TRBD2 TRBJ2-1 TRBV20-1 CSALTSGFTRSYNEQFF TGCAGTGCTTTAACTAGCGGGTTTACCCGCTCCTACAATGAGCAGTTCTTC